This TCR beta chain was recovered during a study of technical replicates of blood from several donors. Sequenced by immunoSEQ multiplex PCR; TCRdb stores in-frame clones only, minus some. The sample holds more than 90,000 clones, under 97% seen once. The V gene's germline CDR1 is MNHNY and CDR2 SVGAGI (reference sequence). With 5 bases clipped from V and 9 bases from J, the junction kept 10 bases outside the gene matches. This CDR3 spans 15 amino acids. The rearrangement links TRBV6-6 to TRBJ1-5; 10 bases are a match to TRBD1. The sequence was collected from a human donor in good health. The source material was T cells isolated from PBMCs. CDR3 sequence reads: CASSPAGTGVAPQHF. CDR3 coding DNA: TGTGCCAGCAGTCCCGCGGGGACAGGGGTTGCGCCCCAGCATTTT.